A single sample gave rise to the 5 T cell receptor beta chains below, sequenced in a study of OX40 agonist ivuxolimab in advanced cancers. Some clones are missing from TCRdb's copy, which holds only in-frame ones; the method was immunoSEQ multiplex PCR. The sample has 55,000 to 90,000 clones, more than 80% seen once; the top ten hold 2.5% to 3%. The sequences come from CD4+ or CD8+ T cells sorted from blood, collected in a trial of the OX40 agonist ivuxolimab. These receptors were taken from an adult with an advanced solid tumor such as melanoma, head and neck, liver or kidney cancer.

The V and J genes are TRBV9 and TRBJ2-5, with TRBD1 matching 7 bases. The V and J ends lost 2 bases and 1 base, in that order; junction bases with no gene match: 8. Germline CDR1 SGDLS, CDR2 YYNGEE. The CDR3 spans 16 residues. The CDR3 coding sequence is TGTGCCAGCAGCGTGGGGACAGCAAGGCGCCAAGAGACCCAGTACTTC. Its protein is CASSVGTARRQETQYF.

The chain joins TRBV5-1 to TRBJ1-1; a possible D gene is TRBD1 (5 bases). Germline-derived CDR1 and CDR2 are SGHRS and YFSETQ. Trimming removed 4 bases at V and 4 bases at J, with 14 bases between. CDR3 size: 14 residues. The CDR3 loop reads CASSQGEGGTEAFF. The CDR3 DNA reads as TGCGCCAGCAGCCAGGGAGAAGGAGGCACTGAAGCTTTCTTT.

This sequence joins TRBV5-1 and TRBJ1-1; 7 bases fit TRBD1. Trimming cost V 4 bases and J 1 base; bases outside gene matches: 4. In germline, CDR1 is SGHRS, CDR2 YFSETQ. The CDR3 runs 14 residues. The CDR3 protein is CASSPTGQNTEAFF. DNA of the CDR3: TGCGCCAGCAGCCCGACAGGGCAGAACACTGAAGCTTTCTTT.

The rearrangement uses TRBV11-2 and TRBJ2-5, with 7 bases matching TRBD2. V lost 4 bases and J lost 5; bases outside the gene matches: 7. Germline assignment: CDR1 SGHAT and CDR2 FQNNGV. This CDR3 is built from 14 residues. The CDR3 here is CASSWRQRGETQYF. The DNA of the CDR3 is TGTGCCAGCAGCTGGCGGCAGCGGGGTGAGACCCAGTACTTC.

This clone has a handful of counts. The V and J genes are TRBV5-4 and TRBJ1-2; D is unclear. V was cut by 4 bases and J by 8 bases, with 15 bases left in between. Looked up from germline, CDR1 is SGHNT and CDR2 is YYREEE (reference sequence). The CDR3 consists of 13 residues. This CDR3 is CASSPDSQLGYTF. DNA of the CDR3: TGTGCCAGCAGCCCCGACTCGCAGTTAGGCTACACCTTC.